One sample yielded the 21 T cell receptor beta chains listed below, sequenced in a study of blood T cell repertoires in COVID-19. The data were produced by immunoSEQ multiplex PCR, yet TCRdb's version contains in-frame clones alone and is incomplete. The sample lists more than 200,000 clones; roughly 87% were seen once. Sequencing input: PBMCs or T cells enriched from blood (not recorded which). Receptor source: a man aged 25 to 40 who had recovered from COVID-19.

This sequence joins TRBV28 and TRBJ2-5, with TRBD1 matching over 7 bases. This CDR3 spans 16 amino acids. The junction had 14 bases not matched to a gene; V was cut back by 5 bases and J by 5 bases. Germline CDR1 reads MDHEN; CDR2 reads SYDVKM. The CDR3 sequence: CASSPLRTGGKETQYF. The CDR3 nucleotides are TGTGCCAGCAGTCCTCTTCGGACAGGCGGTAAGGAGACCCAGTACTTC.

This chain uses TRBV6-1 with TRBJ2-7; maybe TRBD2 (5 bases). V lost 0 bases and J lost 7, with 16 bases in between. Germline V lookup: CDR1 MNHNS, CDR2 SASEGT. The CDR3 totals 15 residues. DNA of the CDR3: TGTGCCAGCAGTGAAGCGGACGAGGGTTTTACGGAGCAGTACTTC. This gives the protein CASSEADEGFTEQYF.

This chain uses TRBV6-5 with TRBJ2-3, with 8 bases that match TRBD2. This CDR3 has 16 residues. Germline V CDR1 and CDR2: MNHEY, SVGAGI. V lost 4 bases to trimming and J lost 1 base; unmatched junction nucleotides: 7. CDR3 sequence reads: CASSSYGGGGTDTQYF. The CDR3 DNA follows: TGTGCCAGCAGTTCATACGGGGGGGGCGGCACAGATACGCAGTATTTT.

DNA of the CDR3: TGTGCCAGCAGTTGGATGGCGGTAAGCACAGATACGCAGTATTTT. Translated: CASSWMAVSTDTQYF. The J gene is TRBJ2-3, the V gene TRBV6-5, with D hard to call. Deletions cut 4 bases from V and 0 bases from J, with 11 bases between. There are 15 residues in the CDR3. Germline CDR1 reads MNHEY; CDR2 reads SVGAGI.

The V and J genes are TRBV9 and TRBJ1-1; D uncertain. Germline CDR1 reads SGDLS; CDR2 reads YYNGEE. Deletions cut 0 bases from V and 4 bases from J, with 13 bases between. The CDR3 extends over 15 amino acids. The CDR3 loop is CASSVGTGLSTEAFF. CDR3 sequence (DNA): TGTGCCAGCAGCGTAGGGACGGGGTTGAGCACTGAAGCTTTCTTT. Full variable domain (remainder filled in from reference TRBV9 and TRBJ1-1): DSGVTQTPKHLITATGQRVTLRCSPRSGDLSVYWYQQSLDQGLQFLIQYYNGEERAKGNILERFSAQQFPDLHSELNLSSLELGDSALYFCASSVGTGLSTEAFFGQGTRLTVV.

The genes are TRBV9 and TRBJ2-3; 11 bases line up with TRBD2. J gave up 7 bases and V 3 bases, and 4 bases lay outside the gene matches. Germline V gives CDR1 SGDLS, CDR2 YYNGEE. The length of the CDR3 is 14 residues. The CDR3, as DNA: TGTGCCAGCAGCGGGGTAGCGGGGGGGTATACGCAGTATTTT. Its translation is CASSGVAGGYTQYF.

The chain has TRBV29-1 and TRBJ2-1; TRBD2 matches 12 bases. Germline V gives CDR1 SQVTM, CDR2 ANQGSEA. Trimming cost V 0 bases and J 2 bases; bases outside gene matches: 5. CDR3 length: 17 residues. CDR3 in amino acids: CSVEDTGLAGTYNEQFF. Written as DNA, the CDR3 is TGCAGCGTTGAAGACACAGGACTAGCGGGAACCTACAATGAGCAGTTCTTC.

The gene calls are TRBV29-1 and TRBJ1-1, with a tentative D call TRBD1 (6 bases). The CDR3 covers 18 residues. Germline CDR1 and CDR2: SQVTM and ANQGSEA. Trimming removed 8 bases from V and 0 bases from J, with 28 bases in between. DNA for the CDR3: TGCAGCCAGACCCGAACTAGGGGGATTGGAGCCATGAACACTGAAGCTTTCTTT. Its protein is CSQTRTRGIGAMNTEAFF.

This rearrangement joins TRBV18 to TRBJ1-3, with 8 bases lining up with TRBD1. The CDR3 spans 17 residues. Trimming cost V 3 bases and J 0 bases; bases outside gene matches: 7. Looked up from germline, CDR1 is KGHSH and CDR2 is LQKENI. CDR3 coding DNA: TGTGCCAGCTCACCCCTAGGGACAGGATCCTCTGGAAACACCATATATTTT. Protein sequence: CASSPLGTGSSGNTIYF.

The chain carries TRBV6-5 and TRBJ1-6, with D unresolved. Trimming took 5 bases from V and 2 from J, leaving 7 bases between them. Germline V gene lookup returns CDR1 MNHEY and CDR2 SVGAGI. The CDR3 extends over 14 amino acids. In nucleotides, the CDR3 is TGTGCCAGCAGTCCCGGAGCCTATAATTCACCCCTCCACTTT. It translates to CASSPGAYNSPLHF.

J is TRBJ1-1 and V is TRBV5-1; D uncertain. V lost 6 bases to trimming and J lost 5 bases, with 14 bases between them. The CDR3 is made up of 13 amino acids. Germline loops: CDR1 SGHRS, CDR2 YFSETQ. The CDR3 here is CASTRDLGTEAFF. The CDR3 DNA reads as TGCGCCAGCACCCGGGATCTAGGGACTGAAGCTTTCTTT.

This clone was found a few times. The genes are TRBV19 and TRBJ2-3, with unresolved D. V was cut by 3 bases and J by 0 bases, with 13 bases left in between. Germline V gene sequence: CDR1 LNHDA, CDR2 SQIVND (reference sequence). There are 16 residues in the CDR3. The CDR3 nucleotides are TGTGCCAGTAGTATGGCCCGTCTTGTCAGCACAGATACGCAGTATTTT. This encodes CASSMARLVSTDTQYF.

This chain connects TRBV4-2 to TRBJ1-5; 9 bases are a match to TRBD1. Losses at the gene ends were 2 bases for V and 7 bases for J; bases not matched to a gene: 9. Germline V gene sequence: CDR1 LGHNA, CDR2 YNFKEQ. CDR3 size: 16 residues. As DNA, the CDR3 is TGTGCCAGCAGCCAATTGGGGTGGGACAGGGTCCAGCCCCAGCATTTT. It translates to CASSQLGWDRVQPQHF.

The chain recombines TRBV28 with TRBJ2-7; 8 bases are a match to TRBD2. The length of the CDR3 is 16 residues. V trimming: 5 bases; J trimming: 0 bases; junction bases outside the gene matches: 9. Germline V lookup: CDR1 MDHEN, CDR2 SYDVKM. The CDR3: CASSPGRGAHSYEQYF. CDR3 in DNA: TGTGCCAGCAGTCCCGGGAGGGGGGCCCACTCCTACGAGCAGTACTTC.

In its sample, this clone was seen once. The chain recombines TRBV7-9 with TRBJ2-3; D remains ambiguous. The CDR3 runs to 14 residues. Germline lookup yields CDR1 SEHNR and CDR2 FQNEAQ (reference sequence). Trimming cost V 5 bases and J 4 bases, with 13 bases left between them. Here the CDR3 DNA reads TGTGCCAGCAGCCCAAAGATCGAGCCAGATACGCAGTATTTT. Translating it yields CASSPKIEPDTQYF.

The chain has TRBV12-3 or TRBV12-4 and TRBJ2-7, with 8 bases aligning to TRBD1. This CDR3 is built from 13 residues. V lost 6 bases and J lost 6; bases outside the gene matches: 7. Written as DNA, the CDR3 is TGTGCCAGCAGGCCGACAGGGGTCAGCGAGCAGTACTTC. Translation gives CASRPTGVSEQYF.

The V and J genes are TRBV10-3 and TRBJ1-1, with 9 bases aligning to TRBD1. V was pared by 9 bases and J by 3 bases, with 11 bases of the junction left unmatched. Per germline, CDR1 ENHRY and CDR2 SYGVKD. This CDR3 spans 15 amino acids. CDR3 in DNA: TGTGCCATGCGAGGACAGGGGAGGCGCGACACTGAAGCTTTCTTT. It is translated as CAMRGQGRRDTEAFF.

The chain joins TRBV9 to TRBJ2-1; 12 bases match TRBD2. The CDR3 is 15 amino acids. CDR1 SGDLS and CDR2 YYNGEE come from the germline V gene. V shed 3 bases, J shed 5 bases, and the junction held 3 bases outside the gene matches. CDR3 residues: CASSERLAGDNEQFF. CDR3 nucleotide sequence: TGTGCCAGCAGCGAGAGACTAGCGGGGGACAATGAGCAGTTCTTC.

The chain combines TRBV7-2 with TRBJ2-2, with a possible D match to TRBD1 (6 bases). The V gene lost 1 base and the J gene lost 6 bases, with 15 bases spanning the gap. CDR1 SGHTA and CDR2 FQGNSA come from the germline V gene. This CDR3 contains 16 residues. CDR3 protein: CASSLVGQLLAGELFF. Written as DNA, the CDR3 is TGTGCCAGCAGCTTAGTAGGACAGTTATTGGCCGGGGAGCTGTTTTTT.

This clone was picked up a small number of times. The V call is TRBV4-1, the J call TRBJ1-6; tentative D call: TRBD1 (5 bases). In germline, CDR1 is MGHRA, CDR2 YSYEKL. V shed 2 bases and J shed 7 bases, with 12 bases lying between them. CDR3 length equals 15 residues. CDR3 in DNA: TGCGCCAGCAGCCAAACAACCGGGGGGAATTCACCCCTCCACTTT. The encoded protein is CASSQTTGGNSPLHF.

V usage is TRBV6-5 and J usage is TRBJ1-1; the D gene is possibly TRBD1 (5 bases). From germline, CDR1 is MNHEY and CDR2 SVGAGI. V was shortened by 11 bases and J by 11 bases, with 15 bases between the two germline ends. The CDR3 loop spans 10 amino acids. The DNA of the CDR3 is TGTGCCGCGGGGGGGACGGTGGCTTTCTTT. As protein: CAAGGTVAFF.